This T cell receptor beta chain was identified during a study of control samples from healthy donors and cancer patients. Germline CDR1 is LGHDT and CDR2 is YNNKEL (reference sequence). V shed 8 bases and J 10 bases; nucleotides not matched to a gene: 8. The CDR3 is 13 amino acids. Sequenced by immunoSEQ multiplex PCR; TCRdb stores in-frame clones only, minus some. The repertoire holds around 120,000 clones, with around 87% as singletons. The V call is TRBV3-1 (or the pseudogene TRBV3-2), the J call TRBJ1-6; 7 nucleotides match TRBD1. The material sequenced was blood. The clonotype comes from a man aged 55 to 70 in good health. As DNA, the CDR3 is TGTGCCAGCGAGAGACAGGGTGGCTCACCCCTCCACTTT. Amino acid sequence: CASERQGGSPLHF.